These 32 T cell receptor beta chains were all obtained from the same sample, sequenced in a study of Graves' ophthalmopathy and Graves' hyperthyroidism. Amplification of the TCR beta CDR3 regions used RNA transcripts (as template). Amplification began with first-round RT-PCR using HTBI primers, then second-round multiplex PCR was performed. TCRdb used MiXCR to reprocess the multiplex PCR reads, holding one entry per CDR3 protein. This sample has about 500,000 distinct CDR3 sequences, with 35% to 45% found just once. The specimen sequenced was peripheral blood or thyroid tissue (not recorded which). The receptor set was obtained from an adult man with Graves' hyperthyroidism.

Note on this clonotype: The CDR3 ends on some other residue instead of the conserved phenylalanine or tryptophan, so this is likely a read error. J is TRBJ2-7 and V is TRBV2; 10 positions agree with TRBD2. After removal of 4 bases from V and 7 bases from J, the junction contained 7 bases not matched to a gene. The CDR3 extends over 14 amino acids. The germline CDR1 and CDR2 sequences are SNHLY and FYNNEI. The CDR3 reads CASSAGTSVEEQYS. The CDR3 DNA reads as TGTGCCAGCAGTGCCGGGACTAGCGTGGAAGAGCAGTACTCC.

This clonotype was counted many times. CDR3 amino acids: CATGHTYQETQYF. The CDR3 DNA sequence: TGTGCTACGGGACACACGTACCAAGAGACCCAGTACTTC. The chain employs TRBV6-5 and TRBJ2-5; tentatively, D is TRBD1 (6 bases). The germline V gene encodes CDR1 MNHEY and CDR2 SVGAGI. The CDR3 consists of 13 residues.

Points on this clonotype: This could be a read error, since a much larger clone is one nucleotide away. V and J are TRBV12-3 or TRBV12-4 and TRBJ2-5, with TRBD1 matching over 10 bases. The CDR3 spans 15 residues. As DNA, the CDR3 is TGTGCCAGCAGTAAGGGACAGGGGACCGGAGAGACCCAGTGCTTC. This codes for CASSKGQGTGETQCF.

The chain uses TRBV5-1 and TRBJ1-1; no clear D. V was clipped by 7 bases and J by 4 bases, with 17 bases between them. The CDR3 length is 14 residues. Germline lookup yields CDR1 SGHRS and CDR2 YFSETQ. The CDR3 bases are TGCGCCAGCTCCCCCGGACTGGTAGGCACTGAAGCTTTCTTT. Translated: CASSPGLVGTEAFF. The whole variable domain, remainder taken from reference TRBV5-1 and TRBJ1-1, is KAGVTQTPRYLIKTRGQQVTLSCSPISGHRSVSWYQQTPGQGLQFLFEYFSETQRNKGNFPGRFSGRQFSNSRSEMNVSTLELGDSALYLCASSPGLVGTEAFFGQGTRLTVV.

The rearrangement uses TRBV15 and TRBJ2-5; a possible D gene is TRBD1 (6 bases). The CDR3 loop spans 13 amino acids. Deletions cut 4 bases from V and 7 bases from J, with 13 bases between. Germline CDR1 reads LNHNV; CDR2 reads YYDKDF (reference sequence). The CDR3 DNA reads TGTGCCACCAGCAAAGACAGGTTGTGGACCCAGTACTTC. This encodes CATSKDRLWTQYF.

Remarks on this clonotype: A read error may be the cause here, since a much bigger clone is one base away. As the CDR3 is not closed by the conserved phenylalanine or tryptophan, this likely results from a read error. This chain joins TRBV5-4 and TRBJ2-7; D ambiguous. V was clipped by 4 bases and J by 2 bases, with 13 bases between them. Germline V gene data show CDR1 as SGHNT and CDR2 as YYREEE (reference sequence). The CDR3 has 14 amino acids. The CDR3 DNA is TGTGCCAGCAGCCAAGTCAGCCGCACCTACGAGCAGTACCTC. This codes for CASSQVSRTYEQYL.

This clonotype was counted ten times or more. The chain links TRBV19 to TRBJ1-2; D is unresolved. The CDR3 runs 14 residues. Germline V CDR1 and CDR2: LNHDA, SQIVND (reference sequence). V lost 5 bases and J lost 1, with 11 bases in between. CDR3 residues: CASSFKTVNYGYTF. CDR3 coding DNA: TGTGCCAGTAGTTTCAAGACGGTTAACTATGGCTACACCTTC.

The chain links TRBV24-1 to TRBJ2-1, with TRBD2 identical over 8 bases. Trimming at V came to 3 bases and at J to 12 bases, leaving 12 bases not matched to a gene. CDR1 and CDR2 from the germline V gene are KGHDR and SFDVKD. This CDR3 has 15 amino acids. For the CDR3, the DNA is TGTGCCACCAGTGATCAGCGGGAGCTCACAGATACGCAGTTCTTC. Translating gives CATSDQRELTDTQFF.

This clonotype was seen many times. This chain connects TRBV7-8 to TRBJ1-2; possibly TRBD1 for D (6 bases). There are 15 residues in the CDR3. V was shortened by 10 bases and J by 4 bases, with 22 bases between the two germline ends. Germline assignment: CDR1 SGHVS and CDR2 FQNEAQ. CDR3 residues: CATRGRKPLGYGYTF. The CDR3 DNA reads TGTGCCACCAGGGGCAGAAAGCCCCTGGGCTATGGCTACACCTTC.

This clonotype was recorded once. The junction differs from germline at one of its ends, possibly a read error. The chain couples TRBV19 to TRBJ2-2; possibly TRBD1 or TRBD2 for D (6 bases each). The CDR3 loop spans 12 amino acids. CDR1 and CDR2 from the germline V gene are LNHDA and SQIVND (reference sequence). The CDR3 is CASSILPGEVFF. CDR3 bases: TGTGCCAGTAGTATTCTTCCAGGGGAGGTGTTTTTT.

The genes are TRBV5-4 and TRBJ2-6, with D maybe TRBD1 (6 bases). Between the trimmed V and J ends, which lost 4 bases and 4 bases, there was a span of 21 bases. CDR3 length: 18 residues. CDR1 and CDR2 (germline): SGHNT, YYREEE (reference sequence). CDR3 sequence: CASSPRPGVGSGANVLTF. The CDR3 nucleotides are TGTGCCAGCAGCCCCCGCCCAGGGGTTGGGTCAGGGGCCAACGTCCTGACTTTC.

The rearrangement links TRBV12-3 or TRBV12-4 to TRBJ1-2, with TRBD1 matching over 9 bases. Losses at the gene ends were 5 bases for V and 8 bases for J; bases not matched to a gene: 12. CDR3 length equals 15 residues. In DNA, the CDR3 is TGTGCCAGCAGTCCAGGACAGGGGAAAGGTAGCGGCTACACCTTC. This codes for CASSPGQGKGSGYTF.

This clonotype came up a few times. CDR3 loop: CASSFRTSFRGEQYF. The CDR3 DNA reads as TGTGCCAGCAGTTTCCGGACTAGCTTTAGAGGCGAGCAGTACTTC. J is TRBJ2-7 and V is TRBV7-9; 8 positions agree with TRBD2. Per germline, CDR1 SEHNR and CDR2 FQNEAQ (reference sequence). Trimming at V came to 6 bases and at J to 6 bases, leaving 13 bases not matched to a gene. The CDR3 has 15 residues.

The table lists this clonotype with many counts. The rearrangement uses TRBV10-2 and TRBJ2-5; 11 bases are a match to TRBD2. Germline trimming cut 4 bases from V and 2 bases from J; bases unmatched to any gene: 3. The length of the CDR3 is 15 residues. Germline-derived CDR1 and CDR2 are WSHSY and SAAADI. CDR3 residues: CASSVTSGTQETQYF. CDR3 DNA: TGCGCCAGCAGTGTGACTAGCGGGACTCAAGAGACCCAGTACTTC.

V gene TRBV10-3 combines with J gene TRBJ1-1, with a possible D match to TRBD1 (5 bases). Germline lookup yields CDR1 ENHRY and CDR2 SYGVKD. The CDR3 sequence is 15 residues long. Trimming removed 3 bases from V and 1 base from J, with 12 bases in between. The CDR3 bases are TGTGCCATCAGTGATGCCAGCGGGGGGAACACTGAAGCTTTCTTT. Its protein is CAISDASGGNTEAFF.

The chain joins TRBV19 to TRBJ1-2; TRBD1 matches at 8 bases. Losses at the gene ends were 6 bases for V and 0 bases for J; bases not matched to a gene: 6. Germline V gives CDR1 LNHDA, CDR2 SQIVND (reference sequence). This CDR3 spans 15 amino acids. The CDR3 here is CASSGTGQTNYGYTF. CDR3 bases: TGTGCCAGTAGCGGGACAGGTCAAACTAACTATGGCTACACCTTC.

This clonotype was counted ten times or more. The germline gene is not matched at one end of the junction; a read error may be the cause. The rearrangement uses TRBV7-7 and TRBJ2-5; D possibly matches TRBD1 or TRBD2 (5 bases each). Germline CDR1 is SSHAT and CDR2 is FNYEAQ (reference sequence). The CDR3 has 14 amino acids. The chain's CDR3 is CASSFGTHQETQYF. CDR3 nucleotide sequence: TGTGCTAGCAGCTTCGGGACCCATCAAGAGACCCAGTACTTC. The complete variable domain, with remaining parts taken from reference TRBV7-7 and TRBJ2-5, reads GAGVSQSPRYKVTKRGQDVTLRCDPISSHATLYWYQQALGQGPEFLTYFNYEAQPDKSGLPSDRFSAERPEGSISTLTIQRTEQRDSAMYRCASSFGTHQETQYFGPGTRLLVL.

Many counts were recorded for this clonotype. The chain combines TRBV20-1 with TRBJ1-4; no clear D. V lost 0 bases and J lost 4, with 15 bases in between. The CDR3 extends over 16 amino acids. The germline CDR1 and CDR2 sequences are DFQATT and SNEGSKA (reference sequence). The CDR3 sequence is CSARDVNLEGNEKLFF. For the CDR3, the DNA is TGCAGTGCTAGAGACGTAAACCTGGAGGGTAATGAAAAACTGTTTTTT.

The chain links TRBV28 to TRBJ2-7, with D hard to call. V gave up 5 bases and J gave up 3 bases, with 11 bases separating them. The CDR3 has 13 residues. Germline values: CDR1 MDHEN, CDR2 SYDVKM. CDR3 nucleotide sequence: TGTGCCAGCAGTGCTGGACGGCTCTACGAGCAGTACTTC. Translating it yields CASSAGRLYEQYF.

This clonotype was seen many times. The genes are TRBV5-1 and TRBJ1-2, with D possibly matching TRBD1 (6 bases). The germline V gene has CDR1 SGHRS and CDR2 YFSETQ. V was clipped by 1 base and J by 5 bases, with 15 bases between them. The CDR3 length is 15 residues. CDR3 DNA sequence: TGCGCCAGCAGCTTGTTAGGGGGGACTACGTATGGCTACACCTTC. Protein product: CASSLLGGTTYGYTF.

J is TRBJ2-3 and V is TRBV24-1; TRBD2 matches at 9 bases. CDR1 and CDR2 (germline): KGHDR, SFDVKD. Germline trimming cut 5 bases from V and 3 bases from J; bases unmatched to any gene: 8. The CDR3 has 16 amino acids. CDR3 DNA: TGTGCCACCAGTGCAGGCGGGAGGGCCGGGACAGATACGCAGTATTTT. Residues: CATSAGGRAGTDTQYF.

This clonotype was found many times. The rearrangement uses TRBV5-4 and TRBJ1-1; 10 bases agree with TRBD1. From germline, CDR1 is SGHNT and CDR2 YYREEE (reference sequence). J was trimmed by 4 bases and V by 4 bases; bases with no gene match: 4. The CDR3 totals 14 residues. The DNA for the CDR3 is TGTGCCAGCAGCCAGACAGGGGGCTCCACTGAAGCTTTCTTT. It translates to CASSQTGGSTEAFF. The full variable domain, with the rest looked up from reference TRBV5-4 and TRBJ1-1, is ETGVTQSPTHLIKTRGQQVTLRCSSQSGHNTVSWYQQALGQGPQFIFQYYREEENGRGNFPPRFSGLQFPNYSSELNVNALELDDSALYLCASSQTGGSTEAFFGQGTRLTVV.

This clonotype occurred a few times. The rearrangement joins TRBV5-5 to TRBJ2-2; D might be TRBD2 (5 bases). Germline loops: CDR1 SGHKS, CDR2 YYEKEE (reference sequence). The CDR3 consists of 15 residues. Between the trimmed V and J ends, which lost 1 base and 1 base, there was a span of 8 bases. The CDR3 DNA sequence: TGTGCCAGCAGCTTGTTCGAGGGGAACACCGGGGAGCTGTTTTTT. Protein: CASSLFEGNTGELFF.

This clonotype was seen a handful of times. CDR3 residues: CASSSSQGSYNSPLHF. The CDR3 region has the DNA TGCGCCAGCAGCTCGTCGCAAGGCTCCTATAATTCACCCCTCCACTTT. The V and J genes are TRBV5-1 and TRBJ1-6; no clear D. Looked up from germline, CDR1 is SGHRS and CDR2 is YFSETQ. The CDR3 runs to 16 residues. V dropped 3 bases and J dropped 0 bases, with 10 bases sitting between them.

The chain combines TRBV29-1 with TRBJ2-1, with D tentatively TRBD2 (7 bases). The germline V gene encodes CDR1 SQVTM and CDR2 ANQGSEA. This CDR3 is 13 amino acids long. Deletions cut 7 bases from V and 9 bases from J, with 19 bases between. The CDR3 is CSAARGRASEQFF. The DNA of the CDR3 is TGCAGCGCCGCTAGGGGGAGGGCCTCTGAGCAGTTCTTC.

This rearrangement joins TRBV12-5 to TRBJ2-5, with D perhaps matching TRBD1 (6 bases). The CDR3 loop spans 16 amino acids. The germline CDR1 and CDR2 sequences are LGHNT and FRNRAP. The V end lost 2 bases, the J end lost 4 bases, and 17 bases lay between the germline ends. In nucleotides, the CDR3 is TGTGCTAGTGGTTTGAACAGGGCCATCAGGGGAGAGACCCAGTACTTC. Amino acids: CASGLNRAIRGETQYF. The full variable domain, with the rest looked up from reference TRBV12-5 and TRBJ2-5, is DARVTQTPRHKVTEMGQEVTMRCQPILGHNTVFWYRQTMMQGLELLAYFRNRAPLDDSGMPKDRFSAEMPDATLATLKIQPSEPRDSAVYFCASGLNRAIRGETQYFGPGTRLLVL.

CDR3 nucleotide sequence: TGCAGTGCTAGAGGGAGAGCGGGAGGGGGCACCGGGGAGCTGTTTTTT. Translation gives CSARGRAGGGTGELFF. J is TRBJ2-2 and V is TRBV20-1, with 10 nucleotides matching TRBD2. With 1 base clipped from V and 4 bases from J, the junction kept 6 bases outside the gene matches. The germline V gene has CDR1 DFQATT and CDR2 SNEGSKA (reference sequence). This CDR3 is built from 16 residues.

In regard to this clonotype: An end of the junction differs from the germline gene, which may be a read error. The gene calls are TRBV20-1 and TRBJ2-5; D might be TRBD1 (6 bases). This CDR3 contains 13 residues. In germline, CDR1 is DFQATT, CDR2 SNEGSKA (reference sequence). The DNA for the CDR3 is TGCAGTGCTAGAGTGTCACAGGGAGAGGCCCAGTACTTC. Translated, it gives CSARVSQGEAQYF.

The CDR3 DNA reads as TGCAGCTCACTACGACAGGGAACCTACTACGAGCAGTACTTC. It yields the protein CSSLRQGTYYEQYF. The V and J genes are TRBV29-1 and TRBJ2-7, with 7 bases matching TRBD1. CDR3 length equals 14 residues. The germline V gene has CDR1 SQVTM and CDR2 ANQGSEA. Losses at the gene ends were 8 bases for V and 3 bases for J; bases not matched to a gene: 13.

This clonotype was counted at least ten times. V gene TRBV5-1 combines with J gene TRBJ2-2; 8 positions match TRBD1. Germline trimming cut 3 bases from V and 4 bases from J; bases unmatched to any gene: 5. CDR1 is SGHRS, CDR2 YFSETQ, per germline. The CDR3 sequence is 15 residues long. CDR3 coding DNA: TGCGCCAGCAGCTGGTGGACAGGGACCACCGGGGAGCTGTTTTTT. This translates into CASSWWTGTTGELFF.

For this clonotype: A much larger clone differs by one base, so this may be a read error. The chain carries TRBV11-2 and TRBJ1-1, with D possibly matching TRBD1 (6 bases). This CDR3 has 12 residues. V was trimmed by 5 bases and J by 6 bases, leaving 10 bases between them. CDR1 is SGHAT, CDR2 FQNNGV, per germline. CDR3 nucleotide sequence: TGTGCCAGCAGCCAGGGGCACGCTGAAGCTTTCTTT. Its protein is CASSQGHAEAFF.

This chain connects TRBV7-6 to TRBJ2-2; TRBD2 is a possible D gene (6 bases). Germline-derived CDR1 and CDR2 are SGHVS and FNYEAQ. Between the trimmed V and J ends, which lost 5 bases and 5 bases, there was a span of 12 bases. The CDR3 covers 14 residues. CDR3 sequence (DNA): TGTGCCAGCAGCCAGGACTACTCTACCGGGGAGCTGTTTTTT. Its translation is CASSQDYSTGELFF.